Each of the 18 T cell receptor beta chains below was sequenced from the same sample in a study of blood T cells in healthy people across ages. Then a second PCR, running roughly 7 to 11 cycles, was carried out with a sample-barcoded 5' primer and a J-beta primer mix. TCRdb re-derived calls from the 5' RACE reads in MiXCR, one entry per CDR3 protein. The sample has around 1,000,000 distinct CDR3 sequences, 20% to 25% seen once; the top ten hold 0.75%. The same sample was also studied in work on T cells of mothers and their children.

The sample comprised blood. The receptors derive from a girl aged 2 to 10 in good health.

This chain connects TRBV9 to TRBJ2-2, with D maybe TRBD2 (6 bases). Trimming took off 4 bases at V and 7 bases at J, with 11 bases between the two ends. CDR1 and CDR2 from the germline V gene are SGDLS and YYNGEE. This CDR3 has 13 amino acids. CDR3 sequence: CASSTSGVGELFF. For the CDR3, the DNA is TGTGCCAGCAGCACCTCGGGGGTCGGGGAGCTGTTTTTT.

This clonotype appeared a few times. J is TRBJ2-7 and V is TRBV3-1; D is uncertain. CDR1 is LGHDT and CDR2 is YNNKEL in the germline V gene (reference sequence). The CDR3 sequence is 13 residues long. Trimming took off 4 bases at V and 3 bases at J, with 10 bases between the two ends. The CDR3 loop is CASSRGPYYEQYF. As DNA, the CDR3 is TGTGCCAGCAGCCGAGGACCTTACTACGAGCAGTACTTC.

Regarding this clonotype: Being one base from a much bigger clone, this may be a read error. The V gene is TRBV11-2, the J gene TRBJ2-7; tentatively, D is TRBD1 or TRBD2 (5 bases each). V was shortened by 5 bases and J by 2 bases, with 16 bases between the two germline ends. CDR1 and CDR2 (germline): SGHAT, FQNNGV. This CDR3 region has 15 residues. In nucleotides, the CDR3 is TGTGCCAGCAGCCTTCCTTTAGGGGACCCCTACGAGCAGTACTTC. Protein product: CASSLPLGDPYEQYF.

Points on this clonotype: At one of its ends the junction is not consistent with the germline gene, which may arise from a read error. The J gene is TRBJ1-3, the V gene TRBV6-5, with D perhaps matching TRBD1 (6 bases). Germline assignment: CDR1 MNHEY and CDR2 SVGAGI. The CDR3 is 14 amino acids. CDR3 region: CASKTGFAGNTMYF. The CDR3 region has the DNA TGTGCCAGCAAAACAGGGTTTGCTGGAAACACCATGTATTTT.

This clonotype was observed a few times. V gene TRBV5-1 combines with J gene TRBJ2-3; 14 bases agree with TRBD2. Germline CDR1 and CDR2: SGHRS and YFSETQ. The CDR3 has 16 residues. The trim removed 4 bases at V and 4 bases at J, leaving 5 bases unmatched. The CDR3 loop is CASSLGTSGSSDTQYF. The CDR3 DNA sequence: TGCGCCAGCAGCCTCGGGACTAGCGGGAGTTCAGATACGCAGTATTTT.

Only a few counts were recorded for this clonotype. The chain links TRBV14 to TRBJ1-2, with 8 bases matching TRBD1. Germline assignment: CDR1 SGHDN and CDR2 FVKESK. The CDR3 spans 16 residues. V gave up 3 bases and J gave up 3 bases; unmatched junction bases: 9. The chain's CDR3 is CASSQRQGSGHYGYTF. The CDR3 nucleotides are TGTGCCAGCAGCCAGCGACAGGGGAGTGGGCACTATGGCTACACCTTC.

V usage is TRBV29-1 and J usage is TRBJ2-1; D possibly corresponds to TRBD2 (5 bases). Germline CDR1 and CDR2: SQVTM and ANQGSEA. Trimming stripped 6 bases from V and 4 bases from J, with 19 bases between. The CDR3 loop spans 15 amino acids. CDR3 sequence (DNA): TGCAGCGTCGCCCGGGGTGGGCGGAGTTACAATGAGCAGTTCTTC. Translated, it gives CSVARGGRSYNEQFF.

This chain joins TRBV12-3 or TRBV12-4 and TRBJ1-6; possibly TRBD1 for D (5 bases). V was shortened by 5 bases and J by 12 bases, with 11 bases between the two germline ends. This CDR3 comprises 12 residues. CDR3 nucleotides: TGTGCCAGCAGTATGACAGCTAAACCCCTCCACTTT. Translating it yields CASSMTAKPLHF.

This clonotype was counted only a few times. This chain connects TRBV6-2 or TRBV6-3 to TRBJ2-5, with D perhaps being TRBD1 or TRBD2 (5 bases each). The J call may be wrong; the DNA end is better matched by TRBJ2-7. CDR1 MNHEY and CDR2 SVGEGT come from the germline V gene. This CDR3 spans 15 amino acids. The chain's CDR3 is CASRFLEGSSYEQYF. The CDR3, as DNA: TGTGCCAGCAGATTCCTCGAGGGGTCCTCCTACGAGCAGTACTTC.

The chain is built from TRBV6-1 and TRBJ1-1; 11 nucleotides agree with TRBD1. CDR1 MNHNS and CDR2 SASEGT come from the germline V gene. The CDR3 is 15 amino acids. The J segment lost 10 bases and the V segment lost 4 bases, leaving 11 bases of the junction unmatched. The DNA for the CDR3 is TGTGCCAGCAGTGGTCGGGACAGGGGGTTCCTCAGAGCTTTCTTT. Amino acid sequence: CASSGRDRGFLRAFF.

The sample holds many counts of this clonotype. V usage is TRBV7-9 and J usage is TRBJ1-1, with 8 positions matching TRBD1. CDR1 and CDR2 (germline): SEHNR, FQNEAQ (reference sequence). Unmatched junction bases numbered 7, after V lost 8 bases and J lost 5 bases. There are 13 residues in the CDR3. The CDR3 DNA sequence: TGTGCCAGCCGTAAGACAGGGGAGACTGAAGCTTTCTTT. Translated: CASRKTGETEAFF.

This clonotype was counted only a few times. The gene calls are TRBV16 and TRBJ2-1; D is uncertain. CDR1 is KGHSY and CDR2 is FQNENV in the germline V gene. The CDR3 sequence is 12 residues long. Trimming pared 4 bases from V and 15 bases from J, leaving 16 bases between. This CDR3 reads CASSLRTETPFF. The CDR3 DNA sequence: TGTGCCAGCAGCCTTAGAACCGAGACCCCGTTCTTC.

The rearrangement joins TRBV4-1 to TRBJ1-6; TRBD1 might be the D (6 bases). The CDR3 loop spans 12 amino acids. The germline V gene has CDR1 MGHRA and CDR2 YSYEKL. The V end was cut by 2 bases, the J end by 11 bases, with 7 bases between. The CDR3 nucleotides are TGCGCCAGCAGCCAACCAGGGGCACCCCTCCACTTT. It codes for CASSQPGAPLHF.

The chain carries TRBV27 and TRBJ1-1; weak D call: TRBD1 (5 bases). This CDR3 comprises 13 residues. Germline V gene data show CDR1 as MNHEY and CDR2 as SMNVEV (reference sequence). V dropped 6 bases and J dropped 10 bases, with 18 bases sitting between them. The CDR3 reads CASSRGPGFSAFF. Here the CDR3 DNA reads TGTGCCAGCAGCCGGGGCCCAGGTTTTTCAGCTTTCTTT.

J is TRBJ1-6 and V is TRBV7-9; no clear D. Germline CDR1 reads SEHNR; CDR2 reads FQNEAQ (reference sequence). The CDR3 consists of 15 residues. V was cut by 5 bases and J by 3 bases, with 11 bases left in between. Written as DNA, the CDR3 is TGTGCCAGCAGCCCCAGCGGGAGCTATAATTCACCCCTCCACTTT. Amino acid sequence: CASSPSGSYNSPLHF.

The chain carries TRBV20-1 and TRBJ2-2; 8 nucleotides align to TRBD1. CDR3 size: 16 residues. The trim removed 3 bases at V and 4 bases at J, leaving 10 bases unmatched. From germline, CDR1 is DFQATT and CDR2 SNEGSKA (reference sequence). In DNA form, the CDR3 reads TGCAGTGCTAGGGAGCGTAGGACAGGGCTCACCGGGGAGCTGTTTTTT. Protein sequence: CSARERRTGLTGELFF.

This sequence joins TRBV21-1 and TRBJ2-7; the table's D call of TRBD1 was not tested on the DNA. TRBV21-1 counts as a pseudogene. This CDR3 has 17 residues. The CDR3 is CASPKPGGRAKFYEQYF. CDR3 bases: TGTGCCAGTCCCAAACCAGGGGGCAGGGCAAAGTTTTACGAGCAGTACTTC.

This clonotype has a count of ten or more. The chain has TRBV20-1 and TRBJ1-2, with 8 nucleotides matching TRBD1. The junction had 7 bases not matched to a gene; V was cut back by 4 bases and J by 0 bases. In germline, CDR1 is DFQATT, CDR2 SNEGSKA (reference sequence). The CDR3 has 15 amino acids. The CDR3 region has the DNA TGCAGTGCTAACGGACAGGGTAGAGCTAACTATGGCTACACCTTC. Residues: CSANGQGRANYGYTF.